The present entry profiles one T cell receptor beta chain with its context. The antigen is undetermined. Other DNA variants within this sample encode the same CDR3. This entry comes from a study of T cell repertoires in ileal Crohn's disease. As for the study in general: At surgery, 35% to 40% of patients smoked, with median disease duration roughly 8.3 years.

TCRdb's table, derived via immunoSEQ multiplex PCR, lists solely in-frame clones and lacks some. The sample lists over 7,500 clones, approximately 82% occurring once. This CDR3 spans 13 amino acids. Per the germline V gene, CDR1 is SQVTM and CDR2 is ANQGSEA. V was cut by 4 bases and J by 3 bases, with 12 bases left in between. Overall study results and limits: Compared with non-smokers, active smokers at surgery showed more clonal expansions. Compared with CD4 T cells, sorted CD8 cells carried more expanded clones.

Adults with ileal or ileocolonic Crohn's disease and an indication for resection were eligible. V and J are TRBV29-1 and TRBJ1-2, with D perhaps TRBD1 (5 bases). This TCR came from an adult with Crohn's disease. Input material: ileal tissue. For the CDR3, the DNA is TGCAGCGTTGGTACAGGCGCAGACTATGGCTACACCTTC. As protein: CSVGTGADYGYTF.